Listed here are 13 T cell receptor beta chains from one sample, sequenced in a study of CD8 T cells in Susac syndrome. With random hexamers, about 0.5 to 1 ug RNA was reverse transcribed. In TCRdb, the immunoSEQ multiplex PCR reads were re-called with MiXCR into one record per CDR3 protein. The table records 150,000 to 200,000 distinct CDR3 sequences, 90% to 95% of them present only once. The sample taken for sequencing was CD4+ T cells from PBMCs. The receptor set was obtained from a human donor with Susac syndrome.

The gene calls are TRBV5-1 and TRBJ1-2, with D unclear. V lost 0 bases, J lost 12 bases, and 12 bases lay in between. This CDR3 spans 12 amino acids. Germline values: CDR1 SGHRS, CDR2 YFSETQ. The CDR3 spells CASSLEAGLNTF. The CDR3 region has the DNA TGCGCCAGCAGCTTGGAGGCGGGTTTGAACACCTTC.

The chain uses TRBV30 and TRBJ1-6; D gene uncertain. This CDR3 spans 14 amino acids. Per germline, CDR1 GTSNPN and CDR2 SVGIG (reference sequence). Between the trimmed V and J ends, which lost 1 base and 7 bases, there was a span of 11 bases. This CDR3 is CAWSAQKGNSPLHF. The CDR3 DNA follows: TGTGCCTGGAGTGCACAAAAGGGCAATTCACCCCTCCACTTT.

This rearrangement joins TRBV20-1 to TRBJ2-5; 8 bases fit TRBD1. Germline assignment: CDR1 DFQATT and CDR2 SNEGSKA (reference sequence). Germline trimming cut 5 bases from V and 5 bases from J; bases unmatched to any gene: 16. The CDR3 has 16 residues. Written as DNA, the CDR3 is TGCAGTGCTGGGCCGGCCGGACAGGGTAGACAGGAGACCCAGTACTTC. Amino acid sequence: CSAGPAGQGRQETQYF.

The chain is built from TRBV2 and TRBJ1-1; TRBD1 is a possible D gene (5 bases). The CDR3 is made up of 18 amino acids. With 4 bases removed from V and 0 bases from J, the gap between germline ends came to 21 bases. Germline values: CDR1 SNHLY, CDR2 FYNNEI. CDR3 amino acids: CASSAVGTETRMNTEAFF. The DNA for the CDR3 is TGTGCCAGCAGTGCTGTGGGGACCGAGACCCGTATGAACACTGAAGCTTTCTTT.

V is TRBV12-3 or TRBV12-4 and J is TRBJ1-5; no clear D. Trimming took 5 bases from V and 4 from J, leaving 9 bases between them. The CDR3 has 13 amino acids. In DNA form, the CDR3 reads TGTGCCAGCAGTGTCAGGTGGAATCAGCCCCAGCATTTT. Amino acid sequence: CASSVRWNQPQHF.

This chain joins TRBV7-2 and TRBJ1-2, with no clear D. CDR1 is SGHTA, CDR2 FQGNSA, per germline. V lost 5 bases to trimming and J lost 8 bases, with 15 bases between them. This CDR3 comprises 13 residues. Here the CDR3 DNA reads TGTGCCAGCAGCCCGATGGTATTGGGAGGCTACACCTTC. This gives the protein CASSPMVLGGYTF.

Only one count was recorded for this clonotype. The chain uses TRBV12-5 and TRBJ1-4, with 9 nucleotides matching TRBD1. The junction had 8 bases not matched to a gene; V was cut back by 5 bases and J by 7 bases. This CDR3 has 15 amino acids. CDR1 is LGHNT and CDR2 is FRNRAP in the germline V gene. The CDR3 region is CASGTGGVRGEKLFF. The CDR3 nucleotides read TGTGCTAGTGGTACAGGGGGCGTACGGGGTGAAAAACTGTTTTTT.

V gene TRBV25-1 combines with J gene TRBJ2-7; TRBD1 matches 11 bases. The ends lost 7 bases at V and 4 bases at J; junction bases unmatched: 6. Looked up from germline, CDR1 is MGHDK and CDR2 is SYGVNS. The CDR3 consists of 14 residues. CDR3 in DNA: TGTGCCAGCAAATCGGACAGGGGGCTTTACGAGCAGTACTTC. Amino acids: CASKSDRGLYEQYF.

The chain combines TRBV7-2 with TRBJ2-5; TRBD2 aligns across 8 bases. This CDR3 contains 16 residues. Germline V gene lookup returns CDR1 SGHTA and CDR2 FQGNSA. Germline trimming cut 5 bases from V and 1 base from J; bases unmatched to any gene: 9. The chain's CDR3 is CASSPRSSGGQETQYF. Here the CDR3 DNA reads TGTGCCAGCAGCCCCCGATCCAGCGGGGGCCAAGAGACCCAGTACTTC.

The genes are TRBV7-2 and TRBJ1-4; D not resolved. V lost 3 bases and J 8 bases, leaving 16 bases between the germline ends. The CDR3 consists of 15 residues. Germline V gives CDR1 SGHTA, CDR2 FQGNSA. The CDR3 loop is CASSFGLLSGEKLFF. In DNA, the CDR3 is TGTGCCAGCAGCTTCGGACTGTTATCGGGAGAAAAACTGTTTTTT.

The gene calls are TRBV15 and TRBJ2-1; TRBD2 matches 11 bases. The CDR3 spans 15 residues. The germline V gene has CDR1 LNHNV and CDR2 YYDKDF (reference sequence). V lost 3 bases to trimming and J lost 3 bases; unmatched junction nucleotides: 1. The DNA of the CDR3 is TGTGCCACCAGCAGTCTAGCGGGGGGCTACAATGAGCAGTTCTTC. Translating it yields CATSSLAGGYNEQFF.

The chain is built from TRBV6-2 or TRBV6-3 and TRBJ2-1; no definite D call. Trimming removed 8 bases at V and 0 bases at J, with 8 bases between. The CDR3 has 13 residues. Germline V gene data show CDR1 as MNHEY and CDR2 as SVGEGT. CDR3 nucleotide sequence: TGTGCCAGCCAGCTTAGCTCCTACAATGAGCAGTTCTTC. Its translation: CASQLSSYNEQFF.

J is TRBJ2-3 and V is TRBV6-1; possibly TRBD1 for D (5 bases). Germline lookup yields CDR1 MNHNS and CDR2 SASEGT. The CDR3 contains 14 residues. Trimming took off 7 bases at V and 0 bases at J, with 11 bases between the two ends. The chain's CDR3 is CASTDTLSTDTQYF. CDR3 in DNA: TGTGCCAGCACGGACACACTTAGCACAGATACGCAGTATTTT.